One and the same sample provided the 29 T cell receptor beta chains below, sequenced in a study of T-cell reconstitution after alpha-beta-depleted transplantation in children. Researchers prepared the TCRbeta library using unique molecular identifiers, the study reports. TCRdb ran MiXCR on the PCR reads and lists one entry per CDR3 protein. This table has about a million distinct CDR3 sequences, 25% to 30% appearing once. Sample: PBMCs, mostly from graft donor cells, taken 360 days after TCRalphabeta/CD19-depleted stem cell transplant. Source of these receptors: a boy under two years old who had a stem cell transplant for SCID, so the T cells may come from the graft donor.

This sequence joins TRBV20-1 and TRBJ2-7; 7 nucleotides align to TRBD1. The germline V gene encodes CDR1 DFQATT and CDR2 SNEGSKA (reference sequence). Germline trimming cut 6 bases from V and 0 bases from J; bases unmatched to any gene: 5. This CDR3 is 13 amino acids long. Written as DNA, the CDR3 is TGCAGTGCCGGAAGGGACAGCTCCTACGAGCAGTACTTC. This encodes CSAGRDSSYEQYF.

This clonotype was counted between two and nine times. The V call is TRBV7-2, the J call TRBJ1-2; no reliable D call. Germline loops: CDR1 SGHTA, CDR2 FQGNSA. Deletions cut 2 bases from V and 0 bases from J, with 7 bases between. The length of the CDR3 is 14 residues. The DNA for the CDR3 is TGTGCCAGCAGCTTAAGCGACCCTAACTATGGCTACACCTTC. Its protein product is CASSLSDPNYGYTF.

The chain employs TRBV6-5 and TRBJ2-1; D is uncertain. Germline CDR1 is MNHEY and CDR2 is SVGAGI. Deletions cut 0 bases from V and 7 bases from J, with 10 bases between. The CDR3 extends over 14 amino acids. CDR3 protein: CASSYSRQPNEQFF. CDR3 nucleotide sequence: TGTGCCAGCAGTTACTCGAGGCAGCCTAATGAGCAGTTCTTC.

This chain connects TRBV6-1 to TRBJ1-1; 9 bases map to TRBD1. Germline CDR1 reads MNHNS; CDR2 reads SASEGT. The CDR3 runs to 17 residues. Trimming cost V 6 bases and J 3 bases; bases outside gene matches: 14. CDR3 in amino acids: CASSPLRDRVGDTEAFF. The CDR3 DNA sequence: TGTGCCAGCAGCCCGCTCCGGGACAGGGTCGGTGACACTGAAGCTTTCTTT.

V is TRBV28 and J is TRBJ1-1, with D tentatively TRBD1 (6 bases). CDR1 and CDR2 (germline): MDHEN, SYDVKM. With 8 bases removed from V and 0 bases from J, the gap between germline ends came to 22 bases. The CDR3 is 17 residues long. The CDR3 spells CASSPAGEGLLNTEAFF. Here the CDR3 DNA reads TGTGCCAGCTCCCCTGCAGGGGAAGGACTTCTGAACACTGAAGCTTTCTTT.

This clonotype was seen only a few times. The J gene is TRBJ2-1, the V gene TRBV12-3 or TRBV12-4; 7 bases are a match to TRBD2. This CDR3 has 14 residues. With 5 bases clipped from V and 5 bases from J, the junction kept 6 bases outside the gene matches. The CDR3 DNA follows: TGTGCCAGCAGTCCCGGGAGCGGGGACAATGAGCAGTTCTTC. It codes for CASSPGSGDNEQFF.

As to this clonotype: A much larger clone lies one base from this, so it may be a read error. The chain couples TRBV20-1 to TRBJ2-3; 7 bases are a match to TRBD1. Trimming at V came to 5 bases and at J to 2 bases, leaving 10 bases not matched to a gene. In germline, CDR1 is DFQATT, CDR2 SNEGSKA (reference sequence). CDR3 length equals 15 residues. CDR3: CSALNSRGTTDTQYF. The CDR3 coding sequence is TGCAGTGCTTTAAATAGCAGGGGGACCACAGATACGCAGTATTTT.

This chain uses TRBV12-3 or TRBV12-4 with TRBJ2-2; D is ambiguous. V shed 1 base and J shed 14 bases, with 11 bases lying between them. The CDR3 loop spans 12 amino acids. This CDR3 reads CASSLGRPALFF. Written as DNA, the CDR3 is TGTGCCAGCAGTTTAGGACGGCCCGCCCTGTTTTTT.

This clonotype showed up just once. The CDR3 spells CASSHSPRISGANVLTF. The CDR3 coding sequence is TGTGCCAGCAGCCATTCCCCCAGGATATCTGGGGCCAACGTCCTGACTTTC. The J gene is TRBJ2-6, the V gene TRBV3-1; the D is unclear. Trimming took off 3 bases at V and 1 base at J, with 13 bases between the two ends. The CDR3 is 17 residues long. The V gene's germline CDR1 is LGHDT and CDR2 YNNKEL (reference sequence). The variable domain in full, completed from reference TRBV3-1 and TRBJ2-6, reads DTAVSQTPKYLVTQMGNDKSIKCEQNLGHDTMYWYKQDSKKFLKIMFSYNNKELIINETVPNRFSPKSPDKAHLNLHINSLELGDSAVYFCASSHSPRISGANVLTFGAGSRLTVL.

The chain recombines TRBV6-2 or TRBV6-3 with TRBJ2-6; a weak D match, TRBD1 (5 bases). The length of the CDR3 is 17 residues. CDR1 and CDR2 from the germline V gene are MNHEY and SVGEGT. V lost 0 bases and J lost 2, with 11 bases in between. The CDR3 DNA is TGTGCCAGCAGTTACTCGGGCAGGGCGGCTGGGGCCAACGTCCTGACTTTC. This encodes CASSYSGRAAGANVLTF.

This chain links TRBV9 with TRBJ2-1, with 8 bases identical to TRBD2. Germline V gene lookup returns CDR1 SGDLS and CDR2 YYNGEE. This CDR3 has 14 residues. The V gene end was trimmed by 4 bases and the J gene end by 12 bases; junction bases not matched to a gene: 12. CDR3 DNA sequence: TGTGCCAGCAGCCCCACCGCCTACCGGGGGGGGCAGTTCTTC. Protein: CASSPTAYRGGQFF. Filled out from reference TRBV9 and TRBJ2-1, the complete variable domain reads DSGVTQTPKHLITATGQRVTLRCSPRSGDLSVYWYQQSLDQGLQFLIQYYNGEERAKGNILERFSAQQFPDLHSELNLSSLELGDSALYFCASSPTAYRGGQFFGPGTRLTVL.

The CDR3 bases are TGTGCCAGCGGCCGGACTAGCGGCGCCACAGATACGCAGTATTTT. This translates into CASGRTSGATDTQYF. The chain combines TRBV11-1 with TRBJ2-3; TRBD2 agrees at 10 bases. This CDR3 is built from 15 residues. With 8 bases clipped from V and 2 bases from J, the junction kept 7 bases outside the gene matches. The germline V gene encodes CDR1 SGHAT and CDR2 FQDESV (reference sequence). Together with reference TRBV11-1 and TRBJ2-3, the CDR3 gives the full variable domain: EAEVAQSPRYKITEKSQAVAFWCDPISGHATLYWYRQILGQGPELLVQFQDESVVDDSQLPKDRFSAERLKGVDSTLKIQPAELGDSAMYLCASGRTSGATDTQYFGPGTRLTVL.

This sequence joins TRBV12-3 or TRBV12-4 and TRBJ2-3; a weak D match, TRBD2 (5 bases). There are 16 residues in the CDR3. V was cut by 4 bases and J by 5 bases, with 19 bases left in between. CDR3 amino acids: CASSSSDSIALDTQYF. In DNA form, the CDR3 reads TGTGCCAGCAGTTCGTCGGACTCCATCGCACTAGATACGCAGTATTTT.

The rearrangement links TRBV12-3 or TRBV12-4 to TRBJ2-1; D remains unclear. The CDR3 is 13 amino acids. Between the trimmed V and J ends, which lost 2 bases and 6 bases, there was a span of 8 bases. The CDR3 region is CASSLWVSNEQFF. CDR3 DNA sequence: TGTGCCAGCAGTTTATGGGTTTCCAATGAGCAGTTCTTC.

V is TRBV7-9 and J is TRBJ2-7; 7 bases fit TRBD1. V lost 6 bases, J lost 6 bases, and 14 bases stayed unmatched. Germline V lookup: CDR1 SEHNR, CDR2 FQNEAQ (reference sequence). The CDR3 consists of 15 residues. Here the CDR3 reads CASSLKQGFSGEQYF. The CDR3 DNA reads TGTGCCAGCAGTTTAAAACAGGGGTTCTCTGGCGAGCAGTACTTC.

This clonotype was detected only a few times. The J gene is TRBJ2-1, the V gene TRBV3-1; D is unresolved. Trimming took 3 bases from V and 4 from J, leaving 10 bases between them. Germline-derived CDR1 and CDR2 are LGHDT and YNNKEL (reference sequence). This CDR3 has 14 amino acids. CDR3 protein: CASSHQDGYNEQFF. As DNA, the CDR3 is TGTGCCAGCAGCCATCAGGACGGGTACAATGAGCAGTTCTTC.

This clonotype was seen a few times. The J gene is TRBJ2-1, the V gene TRBV5-1, with 8 bases that match TRBD1. This CDR3 has 18 residues. J was trimmed by 9 bases and V by 0 bases; bases with no gene match: 17. Looked up from germline, CDR1 is SGHRS and CDR2 is YFSETQ. The CDR3 region is CASSLVGTGPLKLGEQFF. The DNA of the CDR3 is TGCGCCAGCAGCTTGGTCGGGACAGGTCCCCTAAAATTGGGTGAGCAGTTCTTC. The full variable domain, in which reference TRBV5-1 and TRBJ2-1 provide the parts outside the CDR3, is KAGVTQTPRYLIKTRGQQVTLSCSPISGHRSVSWYQQTPGQGLQFLFEYFSETQRNKGNFPGRFSGRQFSNSRSEMNVSTLELGDSALYLCASSLVGTGPLKLGEQFFGPGTRLTVL.

This clonotype was observed a few times. The rearrangement links TRBV28 to TRBJ2-1, with 8 bases that match TRBD2. J gave up 3 bases and V 5 bases, and 6 bases lay outside the gene matches. The CDR3 length is 15 residues. Germline V gene lookup returns CDR1 MDHEN and CDR2 SYDVKM. In DNA form, the CDR3 reads TGTGCCAGCAGTCCCCAGGGACTAGGCTACAATGAGCAGTTCTTC. It yields the protein CASSPQGLGYNEQFF. Full variable domain (missing parts from reference TRBV28 and TRBJ2-1): DVKVTQSSRYLVKRTGEKVFLECVQDMDHENMFWYRQDPGLGLRLIYFSYDVKMKEKGDIPEGYSVSREKKERFSLILESASTNQTSMYLCASSPQGLGYNEQFFGPGTRLTVL.

This clonotype turned up a few times. V is TRBV5-1 and J is TRBJ2-1; D possibly corresponds to TRBD2 (6 bases). CDR1 SGHRS and CDR2 YFSETQ come from the germline V gene. The CDR3 loop spans 14 amino acids. V lost 5 bases to trimming and J lost 4 bases, with 13 bases between them. The CDR3 coding sequence is TGCGCCAGCAGGGAGGGTGATGAGTACAATGAGCAGTTCTTC. Translated: CASREGDEYNEQFF. The whole variable domain, remainder taken from reference TRBV5-1 and TRBJ2-1, is KAGVTQTPRYLIKTRGQQVTLSCSPISGHRSVSWYQQTPGQGLQFLFEYFSETQRNKGNFPGRFSGRQFSNSRSEMNVSTLELGDSALYLCASREGDEYNEQFFGPGTRLTVL.

This chain connects TRBV12-3 or TRBV12-4 to TRBJ2-5; 7 positions agree with TRBD1. The CDR3 spans 14 residues. Trimming cost V 1 base and J 5 bases; bases outside gene matches: 4. The CDR3 protein is CASSLEGADETQYF. The CDR3 DNA is TGTGCCAGCAGTTTAGAGGGGGCGGACGAGACCCAGTACTTC.

In its sample, this clonotype was seen a few times. The J gene is TRBJ2-1, the V gene TRBV29-1; D may be TRBD2 (5 bases). Germline V lookup: CDR1 SQVTM, CDR2 ANQGSEA. V lost 4 bases and J 8 bases, leaving 18 bases between the germline ends. This CDR3 has 14 amino acids. CDR3: CSVGMPGLRDEQFF. DNA of the CDR3: TGCAGCGTTGGCATGCCCGGGTTGCGGGATGAGCAGTTCTTC.

This clonotype has more than one count but fewer than ten. This rearrangement joins TRBV6-1 to TRBJ2-1; D is perhaps TRBD2 (7 bases). V was trimmed by 6 bases and J by 2 bases, leaving 14 bases between them. The CDR3 has 15 residues. Looked up from germline, CDR1 is MNHNS and CDR2 is SASEGT. The CDR3 DNA reads TGTGCCAGCAGCCCGGGGGGCCCCCCCTACAATGAGCAGTTCTTC. Amino acid sequence: CASSPGGPPYNEQFF.

This chain links TRBV28 with TRBJ2-7; 7 bases map to TRBD1. Germline trimming cut 10 bases from V and 4 bases from J; bases unmatched to any gene: 10. The CDR3 consists of 13 residues. Germline values: CDR1 MDHEN, CDR2 SYDVKM. CDR3 nucleotide sequence: TGTGCCAACTTGGGACAGCGCCTATACGAGCAGTACTTC. Amino acid sequence: CANLGQRLYEQYF.

This clonotype came up a few times. The chain employs TRBV29-1 and TRBJ2-2; TRBD2 matches at 10 bases. Trimming removed 0 bases from V and 3 bases from J; junction bases left unmatched: 10. The CDR3 consists of 18 residues. CDR1 is SQVTM, CDR2 ANQGSEA, per germline. The DNA of the CDR3 is TGCAGCGTTGAAGAGGACTATACTAGCGGGGTTCACACCGGGGAGCTGTTTTTT. This codes for CSVEEDYTSGVHTGELFF.

The DNA for the CDR3 is TGCAGCGTTGAATACGCCGGGACGGGGGAAGCAGATACGCAGTATTTT. Its protein is CSVEYAGTGEADTQYF. The V call is TRBV29-1, the J call TRBJ2-3; weak D call: TRBD2 (6 bases). V was shortened by 2 bases and J by 4 bases, with 19 bases between the two germline ends. Per germline, CDR1 SQVTM and CDR2 ANQGSEA. This CDR3 spans 16 amino acids.

The chain joins TRBV27 to TRBJ2-1; a weak D match, TRBD2 (6 bases). V was clipped by 8 bases and J by 2 bases, with 10 bases between them. Germline V gene data show CDR1 as MNHEY and CDR2 as SMNVEV (reference sequence). This CDR3 region has 13 residues. CDR3 DNA: TGTGCCAGCGGGGCTAGCGCCTACAATGAGCAGTTCTTC. Translated, it gives CASGASAYNEQFF.

The chain employs TRBV10-3 and TRBJ2-7; 7 positions agree with TRBD1. The CDR3 spans 16 residues. The ends lost 5 bases at V and 2 bases at J; junction bases unmatched: 12. The germline CDR1 and CDR2 sequences are ENHRY and SYGVKD. CDR3 protein: CAISPRGQAPTYEQYF. CDR3 sequence (DNA): TGTGCCATCAGTCCCCGAGGACAGGCTCCAACCTACGAGCAGTACTTC.

The gene calls are TRBV5-6 and TRBJ2-2; 8 positions agree with TRBD2. Germline V gene sequence: CDR1 SGHDT, CDR2 YYEEEE. The CDR3 runs 17 residues. The J segment lost 4 bases and the V segment lost 1 base, leaving 9 bases of the junction unmatched. CDR3 region: CASSLNQLAVSTGELFF. DNA of the CDR3: TGTGCCAGCAGCTTGAATCAACTAGCGGTTTCCACCGGGGAGCTGTTTTTT.

About this clonotype: At one of its ends the junction is not consistent with the germline gene, which may arise from a read error. The chain uses TRBV5-1 and TRBJ2-2; D could derive from TRBD1 or TRBD2 (5 bases each). This CDR3 comprises 14 residues. CDR1 is SGHRS, CDR2 YFSETQ, per germline. CDR3 DNA sequence: TGCGCCAGCACGGACTGGGGGAACGCCGGGGAGCTGTTTTTT. Encoded protein: CASTDWGNAGELFF.